This T cell receptor (beta chain) derives from a study of T cell responses to AZD1222 COVID-19 vaccine. Findings and limits, study-wide: An increase in Spike-specific TCR breadth and depth was observed after two AZD1222 doses. Nearly half of spike-specific TCRs reportedly target unmutated variant regions.

Concerning this clone itself: The antigen remains unidentified.

Investigators merged groups given second doses at roughly 4 or roughly 12 weeks. Here immunoSEQ multiplex PCR was the method, and the copy in TCRdb shows in-frame clones only, minus some. The data hold about 86,000 clones, with 88% observed a single time. This CDR3 is built from 15 residues. The V gene lost 0 bases and the J gene lost 2 bases, with 10 bases spanning the gap. Germline-derived CDR1 and CDR2 are LGHDT and YNNKEL (reference sequence). The clonotype was recovered from an adult who received the AZD1222 COVID-19 vaccine. Sequencing used peripheral blood, obtained 28 days after the second AZD1222 dose. The chain combines TRBV3-1 (or the pseudogene TRBV3-2) with TRBJ2-5; D might be TRBD2 (5 bases). The CDR3, as DNA: TGTGCCAGCAGCCAAGATAGGCGGGTACAAGAGACCCAGTACTTC. Amino acids: CASSQDRRVQETQYF.